This entry features one TCR beta chain sequence. These data belong to a study of graft-versus-host responses after intestinal transplantation. Graft tissue processing released intraepithelial and lamina propria lymphocytes. Method: immunoSEQ multiplex PCR; TCRdb's copy keeps in-frame clones and lacks some. The sample yields approximately 20,000 clones, around 78% seen once. Per the germline V gene, CDR1 is SEHNR and CDR2 is FQNEAQ (reference sequence). The CDR3 totals 16 residues. The V segment lost 0 bases and the J segment 2 bases; nucleotides outside the gene matches: 6. Source: ileum tissue, taken 12 days after intestinal transplant. The V call is TRBV7-9, the J call TRBJ1-1, with 7 bases aligning to TRBD1. This sequence was found in a human patient who received an intestinal transplant, so some T cells may come from the graft donor. CDR3 loop: CASSLAGQARNTEAFF. DNA of the CDR3: TGTGCCAGCAGCTTAGCCGGACAGGCGAGAAACACTGAAGCTTTCTTT.